Presented here are 31 T cell receptor beta chains from one specimen sequenced in a study of shared clonotypes between healthy human individuals. The protocol was immunoSEQ multiplex PCR, while the TCRdb copy is restricted to in-frame clones and leaves out a portion. The sample consists of about 470,000 clones, about four fifths of them appearing once. Sequencing was carried out using PBMCs. These receptors originate from a woman in her thirties or forties in good health. Some clones in this sample may be carry-over from other donors' samples.

The chain carries TRBV7-9 and TRBJ2-2; TRBD2 matches 8 bases. The length of the CDR3 is 14 residues. In germline, CDR1 is SEHNR, CDR2 FQNEAQ (reference sequence). The V segment lost 3 bases and the J segment 5 bases; nucleotides outside the gene matches: 2. The CDR3 sequence is CASSLREVTGELFF. The DNA of the CDR3 is TGTGCCAGCAGCTTGCGGGAGGTTACCGGGGAGCTGTTTTTT.

V is TRBV23-1 and J is TRBJ2-7; D unclear. TRBV23-1 is assigned to the ORF class and has an uncertain function. This CDR3 spans 16 amino acids. V was shortened by 1 base and J by 2 bases, with 15 bases between the two germline ends. The CDR3: CASSQWHRKEPYEQYF. In DNA form, the CDR3 reads TGCGCCAGCAGTCAATGGCACAGAAAGGAACCCTACGAGCAGTACTTC.

The V and J genes are TRBV19 and TRBJ2-1; weak D call: TRBD2 (6 bases). Looked up from germline, CDR1 is LNHDA and CDR2 is SQIVND (reference sequence). The CDR3 covers 16 residues. V lost 4 bases and J 7 bases, leaving 20 bases between the germline ends. The CDR3 DNA sequence: TGTGCCAGTAGTACCCTAGTAGGAAACCGGGGGAATGAGCAGTTCTTC. Residues: CASSTLVGNRGNEQFF.

Comments on this clone: A much larger clone is a single base away; this may be a read error. The chain carries TRBV28 and TRBJ2-7; D not resolved. Germline lookup yields CDR1 MDHEN and CDR2 SYDVKM. V was cut by 6 bases and J by 1 base, with 4 bases left in between. This CDR3 region has 11 residues. The CDR3 sequence is CASRESYEQYF. The CDR3 region has the DNA TGTGCCAGCAGGGAGTCCTACGAGCAGTACTTC.

In this sample, this clone turned up a few times. The genes are TRBV27 and TRBJ2-7, with TRBD1 as a possible D gene (6 bases). V lost 0 bases to trimming and J lost 1 base, with 7 bases between them. Per the germline V gene, CDR1 is MNHEY and CDR2 is SMNVEV (reference sequence). This CDR3 region has 14 residues. As DNA, the CDR3 is TGTGCCAGCAGTTTATCCGGACAGTCCTACGAGCAGTACTTC. This sequence encodes CASSLSGQSYEQYF.

Points on this clone: Mismatch with germline at one junction end may stem from a read error. The J gene is TRBJ2-2, the V gene TRBV7-9; TRBD1 might be the D (6 bases). Germline V CDR1 and CDR2: SEHNR, FQNEAQ (reference sequence). The CDR3 spans 14 residues. CDR3 loop: CASRIRGRHRGAVF. The CDR3 coding sequence is TGTGCCAGCAGAATCAGGGGAAGGCACCGGGGAGCTGTTTTT.

The gene calls are TRBV15 and TRBJ2-5, with D possibly TRBD2 on 6 matching bases. V was cut by 8 bases and J by 5 bases, with 21 bases left in between. This CDR3 contains 15 residues. Germline V gene data show CDR1 as LNHNV and CDR2 as YYDKDF (reference sequence). The CDR3 loop reads CATSPGGPIGETQYF. The CDR3 coding sequence is TGTGCCACCTCCCCCGGAGGGCCGATAGGGGAGACCCAGTACTTC. Supplemented by reference TRBV15 and TRBJ2-5, the full variable domain reads DAMVIQNPRYQVTQFGKPVTLSCSQTLNHNVMYWYQQKSSQAPKLLFHYYDKDFNNEADTPDNFQSRRPNTSFCFLDIRSPGLGDTAMYLCATSPGGPIGETQYFGPGTRLLVL.

In nucleotides, the CDR3 is TGTGCCAGCAGGCCCGGCAGGGAAGGAAACACTGAAGCTTTCTTT. It is translated as CASRPGREGNTEAFF. V and J are TRBV9 and TRBJ1-1; TRBD1 might be the D (5 bases). The CDR3 sequence is 15 residues long. V lost 5 bases, J lost 2 bases, and 16 bases lay in between. Germline V gene sequence: CDR1 SGDLS, CDR2 YYNGEE. The full variable domain, in which reference TRBV9 and TRBJ1-1 provide the parts outside the CDR3, is DSGVTQTPKHLITATGQRVTLRCSPRSGDLSVYWYQQSLDQGLQFLIQYYNGEERAKGNILERFSAQQFPDLHSELNLSSLELGDSALYFCASRPGREGNTEAFFGQGTRLTVV.

The chain couples TRBV2 to TRBJ1-2; no reliable D call. This CDR3 comprises 12 residues. V shed 6 bases and J shed 8 bases, with 13 bases lying between them. The germline gives CDR1 SNHLY, CDR2 FYNNEI. The CDR3 protein is CASSPAPGGYTF. Here the CDR3 DNA reads TGTGCCAGCAGCCCGGCGCCGGGAGGCTACACCTTC.

The chain joins TRBV5-1 to TRBJ1-1; no reliable D call. This CDR3 has 11 residues. Germline V gene sequence: CDR1 SGHRS, CDR2 YFSETQ. V was pared by 4 bases and J by 5 bases, with 6 bases between. CDR3 nucleotide sequence: TGCGCCAGCAGCCTTAAGACTGAAGCTTTCTTT. It yields the protein CASSLKTEAFF. The full variable domain, with the rest looked up from reference TRBV5-1 and TRBJ1-1, is KAGVTQTPRYLIKTRGQQVTLSCSPISGHRSVSWYQQTPGQGLQFLFEYFSETQRNKGNFPGRFSGRQFSNSRSEMNVSTLELGDSALYLCASSLKTEAFFGQGTRLTVV.

The CDR3 spells CSVEGGIYNEQFF. The DNA for the CDR3 is TGCAGCGTTGAAGGTGGTATCTACAATGAGCAGTTCTTC. The chain carries TRBV29-1 and TRBJ2-1; D not certain. Looked up from germline, CDR1 is SQVTM and CDR2 is ANQGSEA. The CDR3 has 13 amino acids. Trimming removed 1 base at V and 3 bases at J, with 7 bases between.

The chain joins TRBV14 to TRBJ2-6; D not certain. The CDR3 consists of 15 residues. Germline values: CDR1 SGHDN, CDR2 FVKESK. The V and J ends lost 1 base and 4 bases respectively, with 8 bases between them. CDR3 in DNA: TGTGCCAGCAGCCAAGGCCTAGGAGGGGCCAACGTCCTGACTTTC. Translating gives CASSQGLGGANVLTF.

The gene calls are TRBV23-1 and TRBJ2-7; D not certain. TRBV23-1 carries the ORF label, with uncertain function. Trimming left V 0 bases short and J 6 bases short, with 9 bases between. The CDR3 runs 13 residues. The CDR3 bases are TGCGCCAGCAGTCAATCTTCCCTCTGCGAGCAGTACTTC. This codes for CASSQSSLCEQYF.

The rearrangement uses TRBV11-2 and TRBJ2-7; the D gene is possibly TRBD1 (6 bases). Trimming pared 4 bases from V and 3 bases from J, leaving 19 bases between. Germline loops: CDR1 SGHAT, CDR2 FQNNGV. The CDR3 extends over 16 amino acids. CDR3 sequence reads: CASSSHPGQRRYEQYF. The CDR3 nucleotides are TGTGCCAGCAGCTCCCACCCCGGACAGCGACGCTACGAGCAGTACTTC.

The gene calls are TRBV10-3 and TRBJ2-5, with D possibly matching TRBD2 (6 bases). Germline lookup yields CDR1 ENHRY and CDR2 SYGVKD. The CDR3 totals 15 residues. The germline V and J ends were trimmed by 3 bases and 5 bases, with 16 bases remaining between them. The CDR3 coding sequence is TGTGCCATCAGTGAAGCGGGCCGGGGCGTCGAGACCCAGTACTTC. Protein product: CAISEAGRGVETQYF.

The chain joins TRBV4-3 to TRBJ2-1, with TRBD2 as a possible D gene (5 bases). This CDR3 is 13 amino acids long. Germline loops: CDR1 LGHNA, CDR2 YSLEER. With 0 bases removed from V and 9 bases from J, the gap between germline ends came to 9 bases. CDR3 sequence reads: CASSQDPGLEQFF. CDR3 DNA: TGCGCCAGCAGCCAAGACCCCGGACTTGAGCAGTTCTTC.

V and J are TRBV28 and TRBJ1-6, with unresolved D. Germline lookup yields CDR1 MDHEN and CDR2 SYDVKM. V was cut by 5 bases and J by 9 bases, with 8 bases left in between. The CDR3 has 12 amino acids. CDR3 in DNA: TGTGCCAGCAGTATGGGTGCTTCACCCCTCCACTTT. Residues: CASSMGASPLHF. Full variable domain (remainder filled in from reference TRBV28 and TRBJ1-6): DVKVTQSSRYLVKRTGEKVFLECVQDMDHENMFWYRQDPGLGLRLIYFSYDVKMKEKGDIPEGYSVSREKKERFSLILESASTNQTSMYLCASSMGASPLHFGNGTRLTVT.

The chain has TRBV15 and TRBJ2-1; D is possibly TRBD2 (6 bases). The germline V and J ends were trimmed by 0 bases and 12 bases, with 21 bases remaining between them. The CDR3 totals 16 residues. The germline V gene has CDR1 LNHNV and CDR2 YYDKDF (reference sequence). The DNA of the CDR3 is TGTGCCACCAGCAGAGAGCCGGGACTGATCCTCTCAGGGCAGTTCTTC. Its translation is CATSREPGLILSGQFF. Filled out from reference TRBV15 and TRBJ2-1, the complete variable domain reads DAMVIQNPRYQVTQFGKPVTLSCSQTLNHNVMYWYQQKSSQAPKLLFHYYDKDFNNEADTPDNFQSRRPNTSFCFLDIRSPGLGDTAMYLCATSREPGLILSGQFFGPGTRLTVL.

V is TRBV28 and J is TRBJ2-4, with TRBD2 matching over 7 bases. This CDR3 is built from 21 residues. V shed 3 bases and J 0 bases; nucleotides not matched to a gene: 20. Germline-derived CDR1 and CDR2 are MDHEN and SYDVKM. The CDR3 DNA reads as TGTGCCAGCAGTTTCATTCCCGGGCTAGCGGAGGTGGGCCTAGCCAAAAACATTCAGTACTTC. Translating it yields CASSFIPGLAEVGLAKNIQYF.

The CDR3 here is CASSRGGGVGDEQYF. The CDR3, as DNA: TGCGCCAGCAGTCGAGGAGGGGGCGTGGGTGACGAGCAGTACTTC. This chain links TRBV5-1 with TRBJ2-7, with D possibly being TRBD1 (7 bases). The germline V gene has CDR1 SGHRS and CDR2 YFSETQ. CDR3 length: 15 amino acids. The germline V and J ends were trimmed by 5 bases and 5 bases, with 20 bases remaining between them.

This rearrangement joins TRBV7-9 to TRBJ2-7, with 8 bases lining up with TRBD2. Germline CDR1 is SEHNR and CDR2 is FQNEAQ (reference sequence). There are 13 residues in the CDR3. Germline trimming cut 4 bases from V and 3 bases from J; bases unmatched to any gene: 2. This CDR3 reads CASSSGLGYEQYF. The CDR3 DNA reads as TGTGCCAGCAGCTCGGGACTAGGCTACGAGCAGTACTTC.

The chain carries TRBV7-6 and TRBJ1-5, with 7 nucleotides matching TRBD1. This CDR3 is 16 amino acids long. Germline V lookup: CDR1 SGHVS, CDR2 FNYEAQ. The V gene end was trimmed by 6 bases and the J gene end by 11 bases; junction bases not matched to a gene: 19. The CDR3 DNA reads as TGTGCCAGCAGTATGAGGACAGGCCCTGAGCAATCAGCCCAGCATTTT. It is translated as CASSMRTGPEQSAQHF.

DNA of the CDR3: TGTGCCAGCAGTTTCCGGTCGTCACCCCTCCACTTT. As protein: CASSFRSSPLHF. The chain carries TRBV27 and TRBJ1-6, with no clear D. The CDR3 contains 12 residues. V was trimmed by 3 bases and J by 10 bases, leaving 7 bases between them. Germline assignment: CDR1 MNHEY and CDR2 SMNVEV (reference sequence).

The chain joins TRBV5-1 to TRBJ2-1; D not certain. The CDR3 runs to 12 residues. V dropped 3 bases and J dropped 6 bases, with 7 bases sitting between them. Germline CDR1 reads SGHRS; CDR2 reads YFSETQ. This CDR3 reads CASSSQFNEQFF. DNA of the CDR3: TGCGCCAGCAGCTCTCAGTTCAATGAGCAGTTCTTC.

V gene TRBV29-1 combines with J gene TRBJ1-1; D might be TRBD1 (5 bases). The CDR3 spans 14 residues. Trimming left V 4 bases short and J 5 bases short, with 17 bases between. The germline V gene encodes CDR1 SQVTM and CDR2 ANQGSEA. The CDR3 is CSVAAGAGRTEAFF. As DNA, the CDR3 is TGCAGCGTTGCAGCCGGGGCCGGTAGGACTGAAGCTTTCTTT.

The chain has TRBV15 and TRBJ1-5, with a possible D match to TRBD1 (5 bases). The CDR3 is 15 amino acids. The germline V gene has CDR1 LNHNV and CDR2 YYDKDF (reference sequence). V was pared by 0 bases and J by 7 bases, with 13 bases between. The CDR3 reads CATSREGRLRQPQHF. DNA for the CDR3: TGTGCCACCAGCAGAGAGGGACGTCTTAGACAGCCCCAGCATTTT.

The chain uses TRBV5-1 and TRBJ2-3, with TRBD1 as a possible D gene (6 bases). The CDR3 runs 15 residues. Germline loops: CDR1 SGHRS, CDR2 YFSETQ. Trimming took off 0 bases at V and 6 bases at J, with 14 bases between the two ends. CDR3 loop: CASSLGRQGMDTQYF. CDR3 bases: TGCGCCAGCAGCTTGGGTCGGCAGGGGATGGATACGCAGTATTTT.

The gene calls are TRBV6-1 and TRBJ1-2, with D possibly matching TRBD1 (5 bases). Germline CDR1 MNHNS, CDR2 SASEGT. Trimming left V 7 bases short and J 0 bases short, with 12 bases between. The CDR3 totals 14 residues. The CDR3 region is CASTRTLTNYGYTF. The CDR3 DNA sequence: TGTGCCAGCACCCGGACACTCACTAACTATGGCTACACCTTC.

The chain has TRBV7-2 and TRBJ2-7, with 8 bases lining up with TRBD1. J was trimmed by 4 bases and V by 2 bases; bases with no gene match: 13. This CDR3 is built from 17 residues. Germline loops: CDR1 SGHTA, CDR2 FQGNSA. This CDR3 reads CASSLTTPGQVAYEQYF. Written as DNA, the CDR3 is TGTGCCAGCAGCTTAACAACTCCGGGACAGGTGGCTTACGAGCAGTACTTC.

As for this clone: The junction and the germline gene differ at one end; a read error may be behind it. V usage is TRBV4-2 and J usage is TRBJ2-7, with D possibly being TRBD1 or TRBD2 (5 bases each). The germline CDR1 and CDR2 sequences are LGHNA and YNFKEQ. This CDR3 has 15 amino acids. CDR3 nucleotides: TGTGCCAGCACCCAAGTGGGGTCCCTCGGGGCCGAGCAGTACTTC. Its translation is CASTQVGSLGAEQYF.

V is TRBV27 and J is TRBJ2-3; D possibly corresponds to TRBD1 (6 bases). V shed 3 bases and J shed 8 bases, with 21 bases lying between them. Germline CDR1 reads MNHEY; CDR2 reads SMNVEV (reference sequence). This CDR3 has 16 residues. DNA for the CDR3: TGTGCCAGCAGTTTCCTTTACAGGGAATCAAGGGGTACGCAGTATTTT. It yields the protein CASSFLYRESRGTQYF.